A selection of T cell receptor beta chains follows, all from one sample in a study of T-cell reconstitution after alpha-beta-depleted transplantation in children. Using its own MiXCR run on the PCR reads, TCRdb lists one record per CDR3 protein. The table includes 500,000 or so distinct CDR3 sequences, roughly 10% detected once. The source material was PBMCs, mostly from graft donor cells, sampled 180 days after TCRalphabeta/CD19-depleted stem cell transplant. All receptors derive from a female patient aged 2-10 years who had a stem cell transplant for aplastic anemia, so the T cells may come from the graft donor. The CDR3 runs from the conserved cysteine through the conserved F or W. The D gene is left open where the match is weak. The size field is filled for only some rows; it gives once, few, many or a size class.

TRBV24-1	TRBD2	many	TRBJ2-1	CATSEWASGKYNEQFF	TGTGCCACCAGTGAGTGGGCTAGCGGGAAATACAATGAGCAGTTCTTC
TRBV27	NA	NA	TRBJ1-5	CASSIYRVDQPQHF	TGTGCCAGCAGTATATACAGGGTTGATCAGCCCCAGCATTTT
TRBV4-3	NA	NA	TRBJ2-3	CASSQRSVPSTDTQYF	TGCGCCAGCAGCCAAAGATCCGTACCCAGCACAGATACGCAGTATTTT
TRBV11-2	NA	few	TRBJ2-7	CASSLGAAVTYEQYF	TGTGCCAGCAGCTTAGGGGCGGCAGTAACCTACGAGCAGTACTTC
TRBV18	NA	few	TRBJ1-6	CASSPGQSYNSPLHF	TGTGCCAGCTCACCAGGACAGTCCTATAATTCACCCCTCCACTTT
TRBV7-2	TRBD1	many	TRBJ2-2	CASSLAGTGSYTGELFF	TGTGCCAGCAGCTTAGCTGGGACAGGCTCCTACACCGGGGAGCTGTTTTTT
TRBV12-3/TRBV12-4	TRBD1	many	TRBJ1-5	CASSGTGGLSQPQHF	TGTGCCAGCAGTGGGACAGGGGGCCTTAGTCAGCCCCAGCATTTT
TRBV12-3/TRBV12-4	TRBD2	once	TRBJ2-2	CAILRAGGLTGELFF	TGTGCCATCCTTCGGGCGGGAGGGCTAACCGGGGAGCTGTTTTTT
TRBV7-2	TRBD2	few	TRBJ2-2	CASSLLGGRPPGELFF	TGTGCCAGCAGCTTACTAGGCGGGAGACCACCCGGGGAGCTGTTTTTT
TRBV18	TRBD2	NA	TRBJ2-2	CASSPRPAGDDTGELFF	TGTGCCAGCTCACCAAGGCCTGCGGGAGACGACACCGGGGAGCTGTTTTTT
TRBV20-1	NA	few	TRBJ2-3	CSAAGTSTDTQYF	TGCAGTGCTGCCGGGACTAGCACAGATACGCAGTATTTT
TRBV20-1	NA	NA	TRBJ1-1	CSARPDTATEAFF	TGCAGTGCTAGACCCGACACCGCCACTGAAGCTTTCTTT
TRBV7-6	NA	NA	TRBJ2-1	CASSPSTSRSEQFF	TGTGCCAGCAGCCCATCGACTAGTAGGTCTGAGCAGTTCTTC
TRBV20-1	NA	NA	TRBJ2-3	CSARDVAAHTDTQYF	TGCAGTGCTAGAGATGTTGCGGCCCACACAGATACGCAGTATTTT
TRBV28	NA	NA	TRBJ1-2	CASTLAAQRGYTF	TGTGCCAGCACCCTGGCTGCCCAGAGAGGCTACACCTTC
TRBV5-6	TRBD2	NA	TRBJ2-7	CASSFGRLGNYEQYF	TGTGCCAGCAGTTTCGGGAGGCTCGGAAACTACGAGCAGTACTTC
TRBV5-4	NA	NA	TRBJ2-7	CASSLKFWTALLLSSYEQYF	TGTGCCAGCAGCTTGAAATTTTGGACAGCTCTTCTTTTGAGCTCCTACGAGCAGTACTTC
TRBV29-1	TRBD1	NA	TRBJ1-2	CSVDGQGNGYTF	TGCAGCGTTGATGGACAGGGAAACGGCTACACCTTC
TRBV15	NA	few	TRBJ2-2	CATSRDGGNTGELFF	TGTGCCACCAGCAGAGATGGGGGAAACACCGGGGAGCTGTTTTTT
TRBV18	TRBD1	few	TRBJ1-5	CASSPETGPLNQPQHF	TGTGCCAGCTCACCCGAGACAGGGCCCCTCAATCAGCCCCAGCATTTT
TRBV20-1	NA	few	TRBJ2-1	CSARPRPRLDLSYNEQFF	TGCAGTGCTAGACCTCGTCCCCGACTAGATTTGTCCTACAATGAGCAGTTCTTC
TRBV12-3/TRBV12-4	NA	NA	TRBJ2-7	CASSSPLGAYEQYF	TGTGCCAGCAGTTCACCCCTCGGAGCCTACGAGCAGTACTTC
TRBV30	NA	NA	TRBJ2-1	CAWSPTSNEQFF	TGTGCCTGGAGTCCAACTAGCAATGAGCAGTTCTTC
TRBV7-2	NA	NA	TRBJ2-5	CASSPRDSGPQETQYF	TGTGCCAGCAGCCCCCGGGACTCCGGCCCCCAAGAGACCCAGTACTTC
TRBV5-1	NA	many	TRBJ2-5	CASKPALQETQYF	TGCGCCAGCAAGCCCGCCCTACAAGAGACCCAGTACTTC
TRBV10-3	NA	NA	TRBJ2-3	CAISDLGGTAGVSSDTQYF	TGTGCCATCAGTGATCTAGGGGGGACGGCGGGAGTTTCTTCAGATACGCAGTATTTT
TRBV6-1	TRBD2	few	TRBJ2-7	CASRFGTSGRREQYF	TGTGCCAGCAGGTTCGGGACTAGCGGGAGGCGAGAGCAGTACTTC
TRBV5-1	NA	few	TRBJ1-6	CASSLQGFYDSPLHF	TGCGCCAGCAGCCTACAGGGTTTCTACGATTCACCCCTCCACTTT
TRBV29-1	TRBD2	few	TRBJ2-3	CSPWGLADTDTQYF	TGCAGCCCCTGGGGACTAGCGGACACAGATACGCAGTATTTT
TRBV6-5	NA	NA	TRBJ2-2	CASSFSRATGELFF	TGTGCCAGCAGTTTCTCCCGGGCTACCGGGGAGCTGTTTTTT
TRBV12-3/TRBV12-4	NA	NA	TRBJ1-2	CASSADLSSYTF	TGTGCCAGCAGTGCTGACTTGAGTAGCTACACCTTC
TRBV4-3	NA	many	TRBJ2-5	CASSRSRTEETQYF	TGCGCCAGCAGTCGTTCTAGGACAGAAGAGACCCAGTACTTC
TRBV11-2	NA	many	TRBJ2-4	CASSSQGGYSKNIQYF	TGTGCCAGCAGCTCTCAGGGTGGCTATTCCAAAAACATTCAGTACTTC
TRBV30	NA	few	TRBJ2-2	CAWSGNTGELFF	TGTGCCTGGAGTGGGAACACCGGGGAGCTGTTTTTT
TRBV11-2	NA	few	TRBJ2-5	CASSLGVSRVQYF	TGTGCCAGCAGCTTAGGGGTTAGCAGGGTCCAGTACTTC
TRBV7-9	TRBD1	few	TRBJ2-4	CASSFGQGDIQYF	TGTGCCAGCAGCTTCGGACAGGGCGACATTCAGTACTTC
TRBV12-3/TRBV12-4	TRBD2	many	TRBJ2-1	CASNGASGRVNEQFF	TGTGCCAGCAATGGGGCCAGCGGGAGGGTAAATGAGCAGTTCTTC
TRBV7-3	NA	NA	TRBJ2-1	CASSLAFASYNEQFF	TGTGCCAGCAGCCTAGCTTTCGCCTCCTACAATGAGCAGTTCTTC
TRBV28	TRBD1	NA	TRBJ2-7	CASSFHQTGINYEQYF	TGTGCCAGCAGTTTTCACCAGACAGGGATTAACTACGAGCAGTACTTC
TRBV7-7	NA	few	TRBJ2-5	CASSLIQRLPQYF	TGTGCCAGCAGCTTGATCCAACGTTTGCCCCAGTACTTC
TRBV4-2	TRBD2	NA	TRBJ2-1	CASSPREGRYNEQFF	TGTGCCAGCAGCCCCCGGGAGGGCCGCTACAATGAGCAGTTCTTC
TRBV3-1	NA	NA	TRBJ2-2	CASSFRTVNTGELFF	TGTGCCAGCAGCTTTCGGACTGTGAACACCGGGGAGCTGTTTTTT